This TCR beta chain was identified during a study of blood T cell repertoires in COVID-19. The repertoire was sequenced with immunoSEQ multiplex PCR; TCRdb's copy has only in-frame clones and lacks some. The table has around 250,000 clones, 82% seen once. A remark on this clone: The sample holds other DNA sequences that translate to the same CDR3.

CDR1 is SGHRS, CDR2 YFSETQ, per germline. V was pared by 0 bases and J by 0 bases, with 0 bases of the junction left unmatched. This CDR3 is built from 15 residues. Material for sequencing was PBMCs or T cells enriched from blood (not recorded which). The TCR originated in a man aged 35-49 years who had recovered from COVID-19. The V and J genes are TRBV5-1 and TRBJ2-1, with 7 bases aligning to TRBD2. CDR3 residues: CASSLGGSSYNEQFF. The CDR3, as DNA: TGCGCCAGCAGCTTGGGCGGGAGCTCCTACAATGAGCAGTTCTTC.